This T cell receptor beta chain was observed in a study of cytomegalovirus exposure and HLA in healthy donors. Whole-study results and caveats: CMV antigen specificity was confirmed in vitro for three CMV-associated chains.

Use of 60 Vbeta and 13 Jbeta primers characterized the PCR. Assay used: immunoSEQ multiplex PCR; TCRdb lists only in-frame clones, some missing. The sample holds about 140,000 clones; 70% to 85% are singletons and the top ten take roughly 1.4%. From germline, CDR1 is MNHEY and CDR2 SMNVEV (reference sequence). V gave up 7 bases and J gave up 4 bases, with 11 bases separating them. The CDR3 length is 14 residues. Notes on this clone: Its antigen is unknown.

The sequence came from a man aged 30 to 39 in good health and CMV-seropositive. Material for sequencing was PBMCs. The rearrangement links TRBV27 to TRBJ1-6; a possible D gene is TRBD1 (5 bases). CDR3 region: CASTPQGYNSPLHF. In DNA, the CDR3 is TGTGCCAGCACCCCCCAGGGATATAATTCACCCCTCCACTTT.